The 2 T cell receptor beta chains reported below all come from one sample, sequenced in a study of T cells in narcolepsy. The method was immunoSEQ multiplex PCR; TCRdb's version includes in-frame clones alone and lacks a portion of them. The sample holds around 35,000 clones, approximately 85% seen once. Material: CD45RA- memory CD4+ T cells from PBMCs. The receptor source for this set is a human donor with narcolepsy.

This rearrangement joins TRBV18 to TRBJ1-1, with a tentative D call TRBD1 (5 bases). The CDR3 loop spans 15 amino acids. Trimming removed 2 bases from V and 7 bases from J, with 17 bases in between. Germline V gene data show CDR1 as KGHSH and CDR2 as LQKENI. The CDR3 loop reads CASSPGAGRGNEAFF. DNA for the CDR3: TGTGCCAGCTCACCAGGGGCAGGGAGAGGGAATGAAGCTTTCTTT.

Here the CDR3 reads CASSARYGYTF. As DNA, the CDR3 is TGTGCCAGCAGCGCCCGCTATGGCTACACCTTC. The chain carries TRBV28 and TRBJ1-2; D uncertain. Germline V gene sequence: CDR1 MDHEN, CDR2 SYDVKM. The CDR3 runs to 11 residues. Trimming removed 6 bases at V and 4 bases at J, with 6 bases between.